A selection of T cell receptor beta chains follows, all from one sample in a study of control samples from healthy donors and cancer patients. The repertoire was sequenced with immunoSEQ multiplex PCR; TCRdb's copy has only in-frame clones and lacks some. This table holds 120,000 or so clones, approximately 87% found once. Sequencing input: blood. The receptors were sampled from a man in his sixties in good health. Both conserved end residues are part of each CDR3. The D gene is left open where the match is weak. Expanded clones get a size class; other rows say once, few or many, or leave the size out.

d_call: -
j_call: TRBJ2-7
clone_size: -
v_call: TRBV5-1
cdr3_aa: CASSLTGGYEQYF
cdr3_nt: TGCGCCAGCAGCTTGACAGGCGGGTACGAGCAGTACTTC

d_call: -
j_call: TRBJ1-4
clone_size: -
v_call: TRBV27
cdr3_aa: CASSFRDNNEKLFF
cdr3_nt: TGTGCCAGCAGTTTCAGGGATAATAACGAAAAACTGTTTTTT

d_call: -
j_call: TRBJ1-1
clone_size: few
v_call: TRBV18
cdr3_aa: CASSPTQKGSGAFF
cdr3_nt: TGTGCCAGCTCACCCACCCAGAAAGGGTCGGGAGCTTTCTTT

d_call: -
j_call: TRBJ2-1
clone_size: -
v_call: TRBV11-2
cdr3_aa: CASSLGSNEQFF
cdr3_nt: TGTGCCAGCAGCTTAGGCTCGAATGAGCAGTTCTTC

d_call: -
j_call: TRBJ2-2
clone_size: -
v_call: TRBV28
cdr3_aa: CASSFIGPGELFF
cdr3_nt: TGTGCCAGCAGTTTTATCGGACCCGGGGAGCTGTTTTTT

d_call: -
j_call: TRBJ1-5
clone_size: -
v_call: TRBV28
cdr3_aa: CASSFQLAQGNQPQHF
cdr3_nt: TGTGCCAGCAGTTTTCAACTCGCACAGGGCAATCAGCCCCAGCATTTT

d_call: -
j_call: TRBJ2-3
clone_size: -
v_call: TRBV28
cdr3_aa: CASSLRGAGLATDTQYF
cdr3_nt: TGTGCCAGCAGTCTAAGGGGGGCCGGGTTGGCTACAGATACGCAGTATTTT

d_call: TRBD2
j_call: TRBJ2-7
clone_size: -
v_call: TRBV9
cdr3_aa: CASSVGTNAPFEQYF
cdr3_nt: TGTGCCAGCAGCGTTGGGACTAACGCTCCCTTCGAGCAGTACTTC

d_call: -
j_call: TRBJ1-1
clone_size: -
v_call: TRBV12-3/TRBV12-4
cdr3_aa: CASSPRQNTEAFF
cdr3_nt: TGTGCCAGCAGCCCCAGACAGAACACTGAAGCTTTCTTT

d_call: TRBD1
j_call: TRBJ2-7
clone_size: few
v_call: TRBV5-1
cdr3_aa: CASSLVSGTGDYEQYF
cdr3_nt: TGCGCCAGCAGCTTGGTCTCCGGGACAGGAGACTACGAGCAGTACTTC

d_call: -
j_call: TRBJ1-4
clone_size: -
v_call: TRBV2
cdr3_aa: CASSVGKLTNEKLFF
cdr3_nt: TGTGCCAGCAGCGTGGGAAAGTTAACTAATGAAAAACTGTTTTTT

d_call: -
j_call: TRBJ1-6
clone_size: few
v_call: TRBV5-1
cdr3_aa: CASSLGAGENSPLHF
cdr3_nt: TGCGCCAGCAGCTTGGGGGCAGGGGAGAATTCACCCCTCCACTTT

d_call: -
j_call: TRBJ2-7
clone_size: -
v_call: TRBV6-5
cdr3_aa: CASTLNYEQYF
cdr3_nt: TGTGCCAGCACACTGAACTACGAGCAGTACTTC

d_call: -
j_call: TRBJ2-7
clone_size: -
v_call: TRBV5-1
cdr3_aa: CASSLGLGLAADEQYF
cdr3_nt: TGCGCCAGCAGCTTGGGCCTCGGCCTAGCTGCCGACGAGCAGTACTTC